This T cell receptor (beta chain) stems from a study of breast tumors, draining lymph nodes, adjacent tissues. Broader study findings: Tumor TCR diversity was below lymph nodes but above nontumor tissue. Compared with basal-like, luminal-like tumors shared significantly more repertoire with nontumor tissue.

The CDR3 spans 19 residues. In germline, CDR1 is SGHDN, CDR2 FVKESK. V was pared by 2 bases and J by 0 bases, with 13 bases of the junction left unmatched. TCRdb fed the multiplex PCR reads into MiXCR, producing one record per CDR3 protein. Of around 140,000 distinct CDR3 sequences in the sample, about 22% are singletons; the top ten hold roughly 2.6%. The lymph nodes were axillary draining lymph nodes from breast cancer patients. Of note for this clonotype: Its target is unknown. One base away lies a much larger clone, so this may be a sequencing read error.

This chain connects TRBV14 to TRBJ1-3; 7 nucleotides agree with TRBD1. The TCR comes from a female donor with breast cancer. Some clones in this sample may be carry-over from other donors' samples. Sequencing was done on a sample of axillary lymph node tissue. The CDR3 protein is CASSQRGLGQKGSGNTIYF. Here the CDR3 DNA reads TGTGCCAGCAGCCAAAGAGGTTTGGGACAGAAGGGCTCTGGAAACACCATATATTTT.